Following are 15 T cell receptor beta chains from one sample sequenced in a study of T-cell reconstitution after alpha-beta-depleted transplantation in children. The authors prepared the TCRbeta library with unique molecular identifiers. TCRdb recomputed calls from the PCR reads with MiXCR, one row per CDR3 protein. The sample lists hundreds of thousands of distinct CDR3 sequences; roughly 15% were seen once. This material consisted of PBMCs from the stem cell graft donor, taken from the stem cell graft. The source of these receptors is a human donor who donated a stem cell graft to a child with acute myeloid leukemia.

This clonotype has a count of ten or more. V is TRBV24-1 and J is TRBJ2-6; D is undetermined. Trimming stripped 6 bases from V and 1 base from J, with 12 bases between. This CDR3 spans 16 amino acids. Germline V gene data show CDR1 as KGHDR and CDR2 as SFDVKD. CDR3 nucleotides: TGTGCCACCAGTATCGGTCCCGTGTCTGGGGCCAACGTCCTGACTTTC. Translating gives CATSIGPVSGANVLTF.

At least ten counts were recorded for this clonotype. The CDR3 region is CSARRRDNSPLHF. CDR3 coding DNA: TGCAGTGCTAGACGCAGGGATAATTCACCCCTCCACTTT. V gene TRBV20-1 combines with J gene TRBJ1-6; D perhaps matches TRBD1 (5 bases). The CDR3 spans 13 residues. The V end lost 2 bases, the J end lost 5 bases, and 7 bases lay between the germline ends. Germline V CDR1 and CDR2: DFQATT, SNEGSKA (reference sequence).

This clonotype was counted ten times or more. V gene TRBV20-1 combines with J gene TRBJ1-4; 9 positions match TRBD1. Germline loops: CDR1 DFQATT, CDR2 SNEGSKA (reference sequence). Trimming took 3 bases from V and 7 from J; bases not matched to a gene: 9. This CDR3 region has 15 residues. The CDR3 reads CSARVPGQGGEKLFF. The CDR3, as DNA: TGCAGTGCTAGGGTACCGGGACAGGGTGGTGAAAAACTGTTTTTT.

V is TRBV6-2 or TRBV6-3 and J is TRBJ2-5; maybe TRBD1 (5 bases). V lost 0 bases to trimming and J lost 5 bases, with 16 bases between them. Germline V CDR1 and CDR2: MNHEY, SVGEGT. The CDR3 has 16 residues. CDR3 sequence reads: CASSYSGYTGDETQYF. DNA for the CDR3: TGTGCCAGCAGTTACTCCGGTTATACAGGTGACGAGACCCAGTACTTC.

This clonotype occurred many times. In nucleotides, the CDR3 is TGCAGTGCTAGGGGACAGGGGGCAGGGACTGAAGCTTTCTTT. The encoded protein is CSARGQGAGTEAFF. The chain uses TRBV20-1 and TRBJ1-1; 12 bases are shared with TRBD1. CDR3 length: 14 amino acids. V was pared by 3 bases and J by 5 bases, with 4 bases of the junction left unmatched. Germline V gives CDR1 DFQATT, CDR2 SNEGSKA (reference sequence).

This clonotype was detected ten times or more. The V and J genes are TRBV20-1 and TRBJ2-1, with D possibly TRBD2 on 5 matching bases. V dropped 0 bases and J dropped 0 bases, with 9 bases sitting between them. Per the germline V gene, CDR1 is DFQATT and CDR2 is SNEGSKA (reference sequence). The CDR3 length is 15 residues. The DNA for the CDR3 is TGCAGTGCTAGAGAACGGGGTAACTCCTACAATGAGCAGTTCTTC. It codes for CSARERGNSYNEQFF.

This clonotype was counted at least ten times. The chain joins TRBV13 to TRBJ2-7; maybe TRBD1 (5 bases). CDR1 and CDR2 (germline): PRHDT, FYEKMQ (reference sequence). This CDR3 is built from 13 residues. V was trimmed by 5 bases and J by 5 bases, leaving 13 bases between them. The CDR3 DNA sequence: TGTGCCAGCAGCGTCGGACGACAGAACGAGCAGTACGTC. Amino acids: CASSVGRQNEQYV.

This clonotype has more than one count but fewer than ten. The chain has TRBV7-2 and TRBJ2-1, with 8 bases lining up with TRBD2. CDR3 length: 17 residues. The germline gives CDR1 SGHTA, CDR2 FQGNSA. The V and J ends lost 5 bases and 3 bases, in that order; junction bases with no gene match: 12. The DNA for the CDR3 is TGTGCCAGCAGCAGGTGGAGGGTCGGGGGGGACTACAATGAGCAGTTCTTC. Protein: CASSRWRVGGDYNEQFF.

The chain employs TRBV15 and TRBJ2-2; D is ambiguous. V was cut by 3 bases and J by 4 bases, with 6 bases left in between. The V gene's germline CDR1 is LNHNV and CDR2 YYDKDF (reference sequence). This CDR3 spans 13 amino acids. CDR3 bases: TGTGCCACCAGCAGCGTTTTCACCGGGGAGCTGTTTTTT. It codes for CATSSVFTGELFF. Filled out from reference TRBV15 and TRBJ2-2, the complete variable domain reads DAMVIQNPRYQVTQFGKPVTLSCSQTLNHNVMYWYQQKSSQAPKLLFHYYDKDFNNEADTPDNFQSRRPNTSFCFLDIRSPGLGDTAMYLCATSSVFTGELFFGEGSRLTVL.

This clonotype showed up many times. V usage is TRBV7-2 and J usage is TRBJ1-5; 7 nucleotides line up with TRBD1. Losses at the gene ends were 3 bases for V and 4 bases for J; bases not matched to a gene: 3. The CDR3 has 14 residues. The V gene's germline CDR1 is SGHTA and CDR2 FQGNSA. The CDR3 DNA reads as TGTGCCAGCAGCTTTCAACAGGGGAATCAGCCCCAGCATTTT. Translated: CASSFQQGNQPQHF.

This clonotype was seen ten or more times. This rearrangement joins TRBV20-1 to TRBJ1-2; D is perhaps TRBD1 (5 bases). Germline CDR1 reads DFQATT; CDR2 reads SNEGSKA (reference sequence). V gave up 6 bases and J gave up 5 bases, with 16 bases separating them. The CDR3 contains 13 residues. CDR3 amino acids: CSAHGYRGYGYTF. As DNA, the CDR3 is TGCAGTGCACACGGTTATAGGGGTTATGGCTACACCTTC.

This clonotype has at least ten counts. V is TRBV15 and J is TRBJ2-1, with D perhaps matching TRBD1 or TRBD2 (5 bases each). Germline V gene sequence: CDR1 LNHNV, CDR2 YYDKDF (reference sequence). The CDR3 spans 17 residues. V was trimmed by 3 bases and J by 3 bases, leaving 18 bases between them. The CDR3 DNA reads TGTGCCACCAGCAGTAGCGACAGCGGCTACTTCTACAATGAGCAGTTCTTC. It codes for CATSSSDSGYFYNEQFF.

This clonotype was found a few times. The chain employs TRBV24-1 and TRBJ2-5; 9 bases fit TRBD1. Germline CDR1 KGHDR, CDR2 SFDVKD. J gave up 3 bases and V 7 bases, and 14 bases lay outside the gene matches. This CDR3 spans 17 amino acids. DNA of the CDR3: TGTGCCACCAGAGGGACCGCCACCGGGACAGGGAAAGAGACCCAGTACTTC. Its protein is CATRGTATGTGKETQYF.

The sample holds many counts of this clonotype. This chain uses TRBV5-6 with TRBJ1-5; D is perhaps TRBD1 (5 bases). Per the germline V gene, CDR1 is SGHDT and CDR2 is YYEEEE. V gave up 0 bases and J gave up 7 bases, with 14 bases separating them. The CDR3 runs to 15 residues. The CDR3, as DNA: TGTGCCAGCAGCTTGGGAACGGGACGGCTACAGCCCCAGCATTTT. Residues: CASSLGTGRLQPQHF.

The rearrangement links TRBV5-1 to TRBJ2-1; D gene unclear. Germline lookup yields CDR1 SGHRS and CDR2 YFSETQ. This CDR3 has 15 amino acids. V lost 0 bases, J lost 4 bases, and 11 bases lay in between. This CDR3 reads CASSLGISGYNEQFF. Written as DNA, the CDR3 is TGCGCCAGCAGCTTGGGGATCTCTGGGTACAATGAGCAGTTCTTC. Drawing the rest from reference TRBV5-1 and TRBJ2-1, the complete variable domain is KAGVTQTPRYLIKTRGQQVTLSCSPISGHRSVSWYQQTPGQGLQFLFEYFSETQRNKGNFPGRFSGRQFSNSRSEMNVSTLELGDSALYLCASSLGISGYNEQFFGPGTRLTVL.